The subject of this entry is one T cell receptor beta chain. TCRdb reprocessed the RT-PCR reads via MiXCR and lists one record per CDR3 protein. Of about 700,000 distinct CDR3 sequences listed, 14% are singletons. Sequencing used memory CD4+ T cells from blood. The TCR sequence derives from a female donor in good health, serving as a healthy control.

The CDR3 DNA reads TGTGCCAGCAAACTGCCCGGGACAGGGGTTGGCTACACCTTC. Translating gives CASKLPGTGVGYTF. The chain links TRBV28 to TRBJ1-2; 10 bases map to TRBD1. Germline CDR1 is MDHEN and CDR2 is SYDVKM. V lost 7 bases to trimming and J lost 7 bases; unmatched junction nucleotides: 9. This CDR3 region has 14 residues.